This TCR beta chain was observed in a study of blood T cell repertoires in COVID-19 (TCRdb year 2020). Background for the entire study: Samples covering the acute and convalescent phases of COVID-19 were provided by collaborators in the United States, Italy and Spain. The repertoires were made available in a free public database intended to serve as a resource for research on the immune response to SARS-CoV-2. The samples were drawn from two sources: the first 160 participants of the ongoing ImmuneRACE study, and about 1,300 subjects contributed by 6 global collaborators. Where available, HLA class I and class II types were taken from metadata supplied by the sample provider and were not determined by assay-based typing. The prospective study material was composed of cDNA or gDNA derived from T cells, B-cell-depleted T cells, or PBMCs. Subjects who had been exposed to COVID-19, were actively infected with it, or had recovered from it provided the deeply sampled blood TCRbeta repertoires that made up the dataset. A de-identified subject ID, COVID-19 status, age in years and sex were almost always included in the sample metadata.

In the prospective study, participants were about 18 to 89 years old, resided in 24 geographic areas of the United States, and were enrolled through a virtual design. To assign participants to cohorts, the prospective study relied on clinical history that participants themselves reported in a screening survey and a study questionnaire. Each participant in the prospective study had whole blood, serum and a nasopharyngeal or oropharyngeal swab collected by mobile phlebotomists. Additional blood draws and questionnaires over an approximately 2-month period could optionally be provided by prospective study participants. Blood samples from the prospective study were shipped frozen or at room temperature prior to DNA extraction. From cysteine to phenylalanine, the CDR3 is 18 amino acids long. The only DNA kept is the CDR3, 54 bases in frame from the first base. The germline V and J ends show losses of 3 bases and 8 bases respectively, and no gene match explains 15 bases of the junction. Taken from the germline V gene, the CDR1 and CDR2 loops are MGHRA and YSYEKL.

What the study reported, not specific to this receptor: The amount of clinical and demographic metadata varied by source and participant and was provided uncurated.

On this clone itself: Its specific antigen is unknown. Base qualities are not provided; no much larger clone lies one nucleotide away.

TCRbeta CDR3 regions were amplified from genomic DNA by means of the immunoSEQ Assay, a bias-controlled multiplex PCR. The study's processing was this. Nucleated cell counts per sample were estimated from amplification of reference gene primers within the assay. To quantify the absolute abundance of each unique TCRbeta CDR3 rearrangement, sequence reads were collapsed and filtered. For each sample, productive Simpson clonality was calculated as the square root of Simpson's diversity index across productive rearrangements. The table was pulled from immuneACCESS by TCRdb, which kept in-frame rearrangements only. Such tables lose some clones; where checked, under half of the loss comes from unresolved V genes, and the rest has no known cause. The V and J calls and the clone size are those of that table, but D and trimming were determined from the DNA. Here the sample has about 270,000 clones; around 89% occur a single time. The ten largest clonotypes hold 4.1% of the sample.

The TCR originated in a woman aged 25 to 45 with acute COVID-19. The chain was built from TRBV4-1 and TRBJ2-1; 11 nucleotides in the junction match TRBD2. Sequencing input: PBMCs or T cells enriched from blood (not recorded which). The base sequence is TGCGCCAGCAGCCACCCCCTTTTAGCGGGAGGGCCTTTAGATGAGCAGTTCTTC. It specifies CASSHPLLAGGPLDEQFF.